Each of the 14 T cell receptor beta chains below was sequenced from the same sample in a study of vaccination and CD4 T cells after COVID-19. Time point reported: late sampling 161 to 241 days after vaccination in a few convalescent patients. Treatment described: roughly ten-day PBMC culture with coronavirus spike peptide pools or control peptides (ViraFEST assay). Cultured CD4+ T cell DNA underwent sequencing with the Oncomine TCR Beta short-read assay. TCRdb passed the PCR reads through MiXCR, listing each CDR3 protein once. The sample gives nearly 25,000 distinct CDR3 sequences, about 29% of which show up once; under 3.5% is in the top ten. No antigens are known for them. Sequenced here: CD4+ T cells from blood, cultured in vitro, sampled about 7 months after SARS-CoV-2 vaccination. Source of these receptors: a human donor who had recovered from COVID-19.

This clonotype has only one observation. The rearrangement links TRBV20-1 to TRBJ2-1; 10 bases are a match to TRBD2. The CDR3 length is 16 residues. V shed 5 bases, J shed 4 bases, and the junction held 11 bases outside the gene matches. Germline CDR1 DFQATT, CDR2 SNEGSKA (reference sequence). The CDR3 loop reads CSAPAMSGREYNEQFF. The CDR3 region has the DNA TGCAGTGCTCCGGCCATGAGCGGGAGGGAGTACAATGAGCAGTTCTTC.

This clonotype was seen just once. The chain joins TRBV19 to TRBJ1-1; a weak D match, TRBD1 (6 bases). V was pared by 3 bases and J by 4 bases, with 9 bases between. This CDR3 region has 13 residues. Germline CDR1 and CDR2: LNHDA and SQIVND (reference sequence). The CDR3 loop is CASSMGRGTEAFF. CDR3 nucleotide sequence: TGTGCCAGTAGTATGGGCAGGGGCACTGAAGCTTTCTTT. The full variable domain, with the rest looked up from reference TRBV19 and TRBJ1-1, is DGGITQSPKYLFRKEGQNVTLSCEQNLNHDAMYWYRQDPGQGLRLIYYSQIVNDFQKGDIAEGYSVSREKKESFPLTVTSAQKNPTAFYLCASSMGRGTEAFFGQGTRLTVV.

V and J are TRBV11-2 and TRBJ2-7, with 7 nucleotides matching TRBD2. There are 15 residues in the CDR3. Germline CDR1 and CDR2: SGHAT and FQNNGV. V lost 4 bases and J lost 2; bases outside the gene matches: 8. CDR3 nucleotide sequence: TGTGCCAGCAGCTACAGCCCTAGCGGAACCTACGAGCAGTACTTC. This translates into CASSYSPSGTYEQYF.

V usage is TRBV29-1 and J usage is TRBJ2-3; D is perhaps TRBD2 (5 bases). V lost 4 bases, J lost 3 bases, and 11 bases lay in between. The germline V gene has CDR1 SQVTM and CDR2 ANQGSEA. This CDR3 comprises 13 residues. The CDR3 DNA is TGCAGCGTTGTGCGGGTGGGGACAGATACGCAGTATTTT. Translated: CSVVRVGTDTQYF.

This clonotype was detected only a few times. The chain combines TRBV19 with TRBJ1-6; 9 bases fit TRBD1. V lost 4 bases to trimming and J lost 6 bases; unmatched junction nucleotides: 4. CDR1 and CDR2 from the germline V gene are LNHDA and SQIVND (reference sequence). The length of the CDR3 is 15 residues. CDR3 bases: TGTGCCAGTAGTACCACAGGGGGCGGTAATTCACCCCTCCACTTT. The encoded protein is CASSTTGGGNSPLHF.

This clonotype was seen only a few times. The V gene is TRBV7-3, the J gene TRBJ1-1; 7 bases agree with TRBD1. CDR3 size: 13 residues. Per the germline V gene, CDR1 is SGHTA and CDR2 is FQGTGA. Unmatched junction bases numbered 2, after V lost 3 bases and J lost 4 bases. In nucleotides, the CDR3 is TGTGCCAGCAGCTTCGACAGGGTCACTGAAGCTTTCTTT. Translating it yields CASSFDRVTEAFF.

The rearrangement uses TRBV29-1 and TRBJ2-7; no definite D call. The length of the CDR3 is 12 residues. Germline CDR1 is SQVTM and CDR2 is ANQGSEA. V was clipped by 3 bases and J by 2 bases, with 8 bases between them. The DNA for the CDR3 is TGCAGCGTTGAGGCAGACACCTACGAGCAGTACTTC. Amino acid sequence: CSVEADTYEQYF.

This clonotype was observed a handful of times. The chain employs TRBV6-1 and TRBJ1-2; possible D gene TRBD1, 6 bases. Germline V gives CDR1 MNHNS, CDR2 SASEGT. The CDR3 runs to 13 residues. V gave up 5 bases and J gave up 4 bases, with 11 bases separating them. CDR3 sequence: CASSPGGVYGYTF. Written as DNA, the CDR3 is TGTGCCAGCAGTCCGGGGGGCGTCTATGGCTACACCTTC.

The sample holds a few counts of this clonotype. This chain links TRBV20-1 with TRBJ2-3; 7 bases are shared with TRBD2. This CDR3 comprises 16 residues. The V segment lost 4 bases and the J segment 3 bases; nucleotides outside the gene matches: 13. The germline CDR1 and CDR2 sequences are DFQATT and SNEGSKA (reference sequence). DNA for the CDR3: TGCAGTGCTACCTACCCGGGCCCTAGCGGTACAGATACGCAGTATTTT. Its protein product is CSATYPGPSGTDTQYF.

This clonotype occurred many times. The chain couples TRBV20-1 to TRBJ2-5, with D unclear. V gave up 5 bases and J gave up 5 bases, with 15 bases separating them. Germline assignment: CDR1 DFQATT and CDR2 SNEGSKA (reference sequence). This CDR3 contains 13 residues. The CDR3 DNA sequence: TGCAGTGCTCCTGATCGGACGTGGGAGACCCAGTACTTC. Amino acids: CSAPDRTWETQYF.

The gene calls are TRBV6-6 and TRBJ2-7, with D possibly being TRBD2 (5 bases). Germline assignment: CDR1 MNHNY and CDR2 SVGAGI (reference sequence). Deletions cut 6 bases from V and 0 bases from J, with 12 bases between. The CDR3 extends over 14 amino acids. CDR3 nucleotides: TGTGCCAGCAGCAGGACTGAAAGCTCCTACGAGCAGTACTTC. Translating gives CASSRTESSYEQYF.

This clonotype was seen a handful of times. The chain has TRBV20-1 and TRBJ2-3; D gene uncertain. CDR3 length: 14 residues. Germline V CDR1 and CDR2: DFQATT, SNEGSKA (reference sequence). V lost 3 bases to trimming and J lost 0 bases, with 10 bases between them. The CDR3 sequence is CSASLTASTDTQYF. The DNA for the CDR3 is TGCAGTGCTAGCTTAACCGCTAGCACAGATACGCAGTATTTT.

This clonotype was counted a few times. This rearrangement joins TRBV6-1 to TRBJ1-1, with a tentative D call TRBD1 (6 bases). CDR1 and CDR2 (germline): MNHNS, SASEGT. CDR3 length: 11 residues. V was cut by 5 bases and J by 7 bases, with 8 bases left in between. CDR3 sequence: CASSSRGEAFF. Written as DNA, the CDR3 is TGTGCCAGCAGTAGCAGGGGTGAAGCTTTCTTT.

This chain connects TRBV10-3 to TRBJ1-5, with D hard to call. Germline V lookup: CDR1 ENHRY, CDR2 SYGVKD. Trimming removed 4 bases from V and 3 bases from J, with 10 bases in between. This CDR3 is built from 14 residues. CDR3: CAISVEGNNQPQHF. The DNA of the CDR3 is TGTGCCATCAGTGTTGAAGGGAACAATCAGCCCCAGCATTTT.